The clone carrying this TCR beta chain was seen a few times. Its target is unknown. This specimen comes from a study of cytomegalovirus exposure and HLA in healthy donors. The study's findings and limits: Indistinguishability led to the exclusion of some V segments, TRBV6-2 and TRBV6-3 included. Investigators reported 164 TCR beta chains as tied to cytomegalovirus.

PCR involved 60 Vbeta and 13 Jbeta primers. Only in-frame clones appear in the TCRdb table, and some are missing; sequencing was by immunoSEQ multiplex PCR. This sample carries some 120,000 clones, 65% to 75% of them seen once, and the ten largest clones take approximately 3.9%. The germline V gene has CDR1 SEHNR and CDR2 FQNEAQ (reference sequence). The CDR3 runs to 14 residues. The V end was cut by 2 bases, the J end by 10 bases, with 14 bases between. This sequence was found in a woman aged 50 to 65 in good health and CMV-seropositive. This chain uses TRBV7-9 with TRBJ1-4; D ambiguous. The specimen was PBMCs. CDR3 coding DNA: TGTGCCAGCAGCTTATCTATCCCAACGGGAAAACTGTTTTTT. It is translated as CASSLSIPTGKLFF.